This T cell receptor (beta chain) was documented in a study of cytomegalovirus exposure and HLA in healthy donors (dated by TCRdb to 2015 to 2018). In the study overall: According to a later analysis, the 100 to 150 validation repertoires were produced on the same platform as the roughly 700 repertoires of the first cohort. The study aimed to test whether signatures of past pathogen exposure could be identified by cataloging public T cell receptors. In addition to the first cohort of several hundred subjects, a separate validation cohort of about 120 different subjects was used. To predict cytomegalovirus infection status, the study brought together high-throughput TCR immunosequencing, statistical association of individual TCRs with disease status, and machine learning. Results the study describes overall, beyond this receptor: A total of fewer than 200 TCR beta chains were listed by the study as associated with cytomegalovirus. In vitro tests confirmed that a few of the cytomegalovirus-associated TCR beta chains recognize cytomegalovirus antigens. The classifier was reported to diagnose cytomegalovirus status with high specificity and sensitivity in both the original cohort and the validation cohort. It was suggested by the authors that the approach could potentially be generalized to other disease states and immunological phenotypes. Most TCR sequences were observed very rarely across donors, whereas some public TCRs were present in many individuals. Subsequent analysis determined that TCRs grouped into clusters in the first cohort also showed a tendency toward co-occurrence across the 130 or so validation repertoires, and 85% to 95% of cluster scores exceeded 0. The validation cohort had no HLA typing available for a later analysis, so co-occurrence within that cohort was assessed over all 120 or so repertoires.

The donors were included in the validation cohort of 120 subjects, a group kept apart from the approximately 650-subject first cohort. A note on this clone: Its antigen is still unknown. No base quality values were provided; no much bigger clone lies one nucleotide off.

The germline V gene yields LGHNT for CDR1 and FRNRAP for CDR2. After removal of 1 base from V and 0 bases from J, the junction retains 7 bases not matched to a gene. Counted from cysteine to phenylalanine, this CDR3 has 17 amino acids. This entry keeps only the CDR3 DNA: 51 bases, framed from base 1. Receptor libraries were prepared by the immunoSEQ multiplex PCR assay. As for the authors' bioinformatics: A statistical classification framework was developed to diagnose cytomegalovirus status using the catalog of TCR beta chain sequences. Imported from immuneACCESS, the table was reduced by TCRdb to in-frame sequences with V and J called. These copies leave out some clones; in studies compared against another copy, an unresolved V gene accounts for under half, and the cause of the remainder is not known. The V and J calls and clone size come from that table; D and trimming were worked out from the DNA. This sample comprises fewer than 200,000 clones, 85% to 90% of them detected only once. The top ten constitute roughly 1.5% of the sample.

Recombination connected TRBV12-5 to TRBJ2-7; the junction holds 9 bases that match TRBD1. The receptor was isolated from a woman in her 30s in good health and CMV-seronegative. The source material was PBMCs. The DNA reads as follows: TGTGCTAGTGGTTTGGGACAGGGGGGGTTCGGCTCCTACGAGCAGTACTTC. It specifies CASGLGQGGFGSYEQYF.